This TCR beta chain is drawn from a study of blood T cell repertoires in COVID-19. Original analysis: Amplification of reference gene primers provided the estimated nucleated cell counts. Assay used: immunoSEQ multiplex PCR; TCRdb lists only in-frame clones, some missing. V and J calls and clone size are copied from that table; D and trimming were computed from the DNA. The sample shows 100,000 to 110,000 clones, just over 90% of them seen only once. The CDR3 totals 12 residues. V lost 4 bases, J lost 7 bases, and 8 bases lay in between. This clonotype was sampled from a man between 45 and 60 years old with active COVID-19. Sequencing input: peripheral blood. V usage is TRBV12-3 or TRBV12-4 and J usage is TRBJ1-5; D is uncertain. The CDR3 loop is CASSSRVQPQHF. In DNA, the CDR3 is TGTGCCAGCAGTTCGAGGGTGCAGCCCCAGCATTTT.